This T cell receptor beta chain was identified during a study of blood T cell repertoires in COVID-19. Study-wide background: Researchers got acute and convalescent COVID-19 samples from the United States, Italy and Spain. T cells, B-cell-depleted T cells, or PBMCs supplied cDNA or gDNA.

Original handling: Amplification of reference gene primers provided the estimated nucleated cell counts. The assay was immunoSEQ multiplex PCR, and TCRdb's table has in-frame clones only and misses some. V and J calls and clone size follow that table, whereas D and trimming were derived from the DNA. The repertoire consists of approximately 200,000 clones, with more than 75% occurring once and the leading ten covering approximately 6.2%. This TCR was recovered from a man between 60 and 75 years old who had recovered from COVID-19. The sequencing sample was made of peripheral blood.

CDR3 protein: CASSERDRSDSPLHF. The CDR3 DNA reads as TGTGCCAGCAGCGAGAGGGACAGGTCGGATTCACCCCTCCACTTT. This chain joins TRBV13 and TRBJ1-6; TRBD1 agrees at 8 bases. V trimming: 5 bases; J trimming: 8 bases; junction bases outside the gene matches: 8. Germline loops: CDR1 PRHDT, CDR2 FYEKMQ (reference sequence). The CDR3 extends over 15 amino acids.